Only one count was recorded for the clone carrying this T cell receptor (beta chain). The CDR3 totals 15 residues. Germline CDR1 and CDR2: SGHVS and FQNEAQ. The J segment lost 4 bases and the V segment lost 5 bases, leaving 11 bases of the junction unmatched. This entry is derived from a study of radiation and T cells in renal cell carcinoma. Clones were sequenced by immunoSEQ multiplex PCR, and TCRdb holds only the in-frame ones, with some missing. The sample has tens of thousands of clones, about 50% seen once. Treatment denoted: 15 Gy SBRT to primary tumor, nephrectomy 4 weeks later. The sequenced sample was tumor tissue, obtained from a patient whose treatment included radiotherapy and nephrectomy. The source of this sequence is a woman aged 45-59 years with renal cell carcinoma. V usage is TRBV7-8 and J usage is TRBJ2-7; 7 bases are shared with TRBD1. CDR3 protein: CASSLRQGYPYEQYF. Here the CDR3 DNA reads TGTGCCAGCAGCCTCCGACAGGGCTATCCATACGAGCAGTACTTC.